These 24 T cell receptor beta chains were sequenced from one sample in a study of shared clonotypes between healthy human individuals. Sequenced by immunoSEQ multiplex PCR; TCRdb stores in-frame clones only, minus some. In the table there are 1,400,000 or so clones, approximately 98.5% of which are singletons. Sequencing was performed on naive CD4+ T cells sorted from blood. Subset described: CD45RA+ positively selected. These receptors originate from a young man in good health.

This sequence joins TRBV27 and TRBJ2-5; TRBD1 matches 12 bases. The CDR3 contains 15 residues. The ends lost 6 bases at V and 4 bases at J; junction bases unmatched: 6. CDR1 is MNHEY and CDR2 is SMNVEV in the germline V gene (reference sequence). CDR3 loop: CASSNPGQGAETQYF. The CDR3 region has the DNA TGTGCCAGCAGCAACCCGGGACAGGGGGCAGAGACCCAGTACTTC.

The chain carries TRBV6-5 and TRBJ1-2, with D perhaps matching TRBD1 (5 bases). Germline loops: CDR1 MNHEY, CDR2 SVGAGI. V was pared by 4 bases and J by 4 bases, with 10 bases between. CDR3 length: 13 residues. The CDR3 nucleotides are TGTGCCAGCAGTTTGCGGCAGGGCTATGGCTACACCTTC. Translation gives CASSLRQGYGYTF.

V is TRBV5-5 and J is TRBJ2-5, with D possibly TRBD2 on 5 matching bases. The V and J ends lost 0 bases and 5 bases respectively, with 11 bases between them. The CDR3 contains 14 residues. The germline CDR1 and CDR2 sequences are SGHKS and YYEKEE (reference sequence). CDR3 sequence (DNA): TGTGCCAGCAGCTTGGTGTGGGGAGAGGAGACCCAGTACTTC. Translating it yields CASSLVWGEETQYF. Based on the CDR3 plus reference TRBV5-5 and TRBJ2-5, the full variable domain is DAGVTQSPTHLIKTRGQQVTLRCSPISGHKSVSWYQQVLGQGPQFIFQYYEKEERGRGNFPDRFSARQFPNYSSELNVNALLLGDSALYLCASSLVWGEETQYFGPGTRLLVL.

V and J are TRBV5-6 and TRBJ1-2; D gene unclear. The CDR3 runs 13 residues. V was shortened by 0 bases and J by 3 bases, with 6 bases between the two germline ends. Looked up from germline, CDR1 is SGHDT and CDR2 is YYEEEE. The CDR3: CASSLVRDYGYTF. Here the CDR3 DNA reads TGTGCCAGCAGCTTGGTCCGGGACTATGGCTACACCTTC.

Here the CDR3 DNA reads TGTGCCAGCAGCTTAATCTGGGGACAGCAAGAGACCCAGTACTTC. This translates into CASSLIWGQQETQYF. This rearrangement joins TRBV7-2 to TRBJ2-5; 7 positions match TRBD1. CDR1 and CDR2 (germline): SGHTA, FQGNSA. The J segment lost 2 bases and the V segment lost 2 bases, leaving 5 bases of the junction unmatched. The CDR3 consists of 15 residues.

J is TRBJ2-5 and V is TRBV7-9; 8 bases agree with TRBD1. V lost 4 bases to trimming and J lost 3 bases; unmatched junction nucleotides: 4. Germline V gene data show CDR1 as SEHNR and CDR2 as FQNEAQ (reference sequence). The CDR3 loop spans 14 amino acids. Here the CDR3 reads CASSSRTGKETQYF. The CDR3 nucleotides are TGTGCCAGCAGCTCAAGGACAGGGAAAGAGACCCAGTACTTC.

The chain employs TRBV5-1 and TRBJ2-3; TRBD2 agrees at 8 bases. The germline CDR1 and CDR2 sequences are SGHRS and YFSETQ. V lost 3 bases and J lost 0; bases outside the gene matches: 3. The CDR3 is 15 residues long. This CDR3 reads CASSWGLVSTDTQYF. The CDR3 bases are TGCGCCAGCAGCTGGGGACTAGTAAGCACAGATACGCAGTATTTT. Based on the CDR3 plus reference TRBV5-1 and TRBJ2-3, the full variable domain is KAGVTQTPRYLIKTRGQQVTLSCSPISGHRSVSWYQQTPGQGLQFLFEYFSETQRNKGNFPGRFSGRQFSNSRSEMNVSTLELGDSALYLCASSWGLVSTDTQYFGPGTRLTVL.

The V and J genes are TRBV29-1 and TRBJ2-7; 14 bases are shared with TRBD2. This CDR3 spans 15 amino acids. Germline V gene sequence: CDR1 SQVTM, CDR2 ANQGSEA. V trimming: 7 bases; J trimming: 5 bases; junction bases outside the gene matches: 10. CDR3 coding DNA: TGCAGCGCTGAGGGGACTAGCGGGAGTAGGAACGAGCAGTACTTC. Translating it yields CSAEGTSGSRNEQYF.

This rearrangement joins TRBV7-2 to TRBJ2-1; tentative D call: TRBD2 (5 bases). The CDR3 spans 13 residues. V was clipped by 5 bases and J by 9 bases, with 14 bases between them. Germline V CDR1 and CDR2: SGHTA, FQGNSA. The CDR3 region is CASSRNPGGEQFF. As DNA, the CDR3 is TGTGCCAGCAGCCGAAACCCTGGAGGTGAGCAGTTCTTC.

The chain combines TRBV9 with TRBJ2-7; tentative D call: TRBD1 (5 bases). V was pared by 0 bases and J by 0 bases, with 13 bases between. Per the germline V gene, CDR1 is SGDLS and CDR2 is YYNGEE. CDR3 length equals 16 residues. This chain's CDR3 is CASSVGRRGSSYEQYF. CDR3 nucleotides: TGTGCCAGCAGCGTAGGCAGAAGGGGAAGCTCCTACGAGCAGTACTTC. The full variable domain, its missing parts supplied by reference TRBV9 and TRBJ2-7, is DSGVTQTPKHLITATGQRVTLRCSPRSGDLSVYWYQQSLDQGLQFLIQYYNGEERAKGNILERFSAQQFPDLHSELNLSSLELGDSALYFCASSVGRRGSSYEQYFGPGTRLTVT.

The V gene is TRBV7-9, the J gene TRBJ2-7, with TRBD2 matching over 8 bases. Germline CDR1 and CDR2: SEHNR and FQNEAQ (reference sequence). The CDR3 loop spans 14 amino acids. The ends lost 5 bases at V and 3 bases at J; junction bases unmatched: 6. The CDR3 nucleotides are TGTGCCAGCAGCACGGGACTAGTGGTCTACGAGCAGTACTTC. This sequence encodes CASSTGLVVYEQYF. Drawing the rest from reference TRBV7-9 and TRBJ2-7, the complete variable domain is DTGVSQNPRHKITKRGQNVTFRCDPISEHNRLYWYRQTLGQGPEFLTYFQNEAQLEKSRLLSDRFSAERPKGSFSTLEIQRTEQGDSAMYLCASSTGLVVYEQYFGPGTRLTVT.

This chain links TRBV2 with TRBJ2-1; D call uncertain. The germline gives CDR1 SNHLY, CDR2 FYNNEI. CDR3 size: 14 residues. V was pared by 6 bases and J by 4 bases, with 13 bases between. The CDR3 reads CASRDGRNYNEQFF. The CDR3 DNA follows: TGTGCCAGCAGAGACGGAAGGAATTACAATGAGCAGTTCTTC.

V is TRBV6-1 and J is TRBJ1-2; D remains ambiguous. V was trimmed by 2 bases and J by 7 bases, leaving 17 bases between them. This CDR3 has 15 residues. Germline V gene sequence: CDR1 MNHNS, CDR2 SASEGT. CDR3 nucleotide sequence: TGTGCCAGCAGTGAACAGGTTTTAGGGCCCAGTGGCTACACCTTC. It yields the protein CASSEQVLGPSGYTF.

Regarding this clone: The identical CDR3 is also encoded by other nucleotide sequences in the sample. The chain employs TRBV6-1 and TRBJ1-5; possible D gene TRBD1, 5 bases. The CDR3 contains 14 residues. Germline V lookup: CDR1 MNHNS, CDR2 SASEGT. The germline V and J ends were trimmed by 2 bases and 2 bases, with 7 bases remaining between them. DNA of the CDR3: TGTGCCAGCAGTGAAAGCAGGGGCAATCAGCCCCAGCATTTT. This codes for CASSESRGNQPQHF.

This clone appeared a single time. The chain carries TRBV5-1 and TRBJ2-2, with 7 bases matching TRBD2. CDR1 is SGHRS, CDR2 YFSETQ, per germline. Trimming removed 3 bases from V and 0 bases from J; junction bases left unmatched: 2. There are 15 residues in the CDR3. The DNA of the CDR3 is TGCGCCAGCAGCTCGGCGGGGGCGAACACCGGGGAGCTGTTTTTT. Residues: CASSSAGANTGELFF.

This sequence joins TRBV5-1 and TRBJ2-5, with 7 bases fitting TRBD1. CDR1 is SGHRS and CDR2 is YFSETQ in the germline V gene. CDR3 length equals 15 residues. The junction had 6 bases not matched to a gene; V was cut back by 2 bases and J by 2 bases. The CDR3 region has the DNA TGCGCCAGCAGCTTAGGGACAGCCGAACAAGAGACCCAGTACTTC. As protein: CASSLGTAEQETQYF.

The chain joins TRBV30 to TRBJ1-1, with a tentative D call TRBD1 (6 bases). The CDR3 consists of 15 residues. Germline values: CDR1 GTSNPN, CDR2 SVGIG (reference sequence). V gave up 2 bases and J gave up 0 bases, with 13 bases separating them. CDR3 amino acids: CAWSLYGQLNTEAFF. In DNA, the CDR3 is TGTGCCTGGAGTCTCTACGGACAGCTGAACACTGAAGCTTTCTTT.

This chain connects TRBV10-3 to TRBJ2-3; either TRBD1 or TRBD2 may fit D (5 bases each). CDR3 length: 15 amino acids. Germline values: CDR1 ENHRY, CDR2 SYGVKD. V shed 0 bases and J shed 4 bases, with 11 bases lying between them. CDR3 sequence reads: CAISESGGTADTQYF. CDR3 DNA: TGTGCCATCAGTGAGTCTGGGGGAACCGCAGATACGCAGTATTTT.

The chain joins TRBV5-1 to TRBJ1-3; 9 bases match TRBD1. V gave up 0 bases and J gave up 1 base; unmatched junction bases: 8. The CDR3 has 18 amino acids. Per germline, CDR1 SGHRS and CDR2 YFSETQ. The CDR3 is CASSLDRTGARSGNTIYF. CDR3 in DNA: TGCGCCAGCAGCTTGGACCGGACAGGGGCGAGGTCTGGAAACACCATATATTTT.

The chain has TRBV14 and TRBJ2-7, with 7 nucleotides matching TRBD1. This CDR3 spans 16 amino acids. Germline-derived CDR1 and CDR2 are SGHDN and FVKESK. J was trimmed by 3 bases and V by 1 base; bases with no gene match: 9. The CDR3 is CASSQVPGQPNYEQYF. CDR3 DNA: TGTGCCAGCAGCCAAGTCCCGGGACAGCCTAACTACGAGCAGTACTTC.

The rearrangement joins TRBV5-1 to TRBJ2-7, with a possible D match to TRBD1 (6 bases). With 4 bases removed from V and 4 bases from J, the gap between germline ends came to 15 bases. Germline values: CDR1 SGHRS, CDR2 YFSETQ. The CDR3 runs to 14 residues. The CDR3 protein is CASSTDRTQYEQYF. The CDR3 DNA follows: TGCGCCAGCAGCACGGACAGAACCCAATACGAGCAGTACTTC. Using reference TRBV5-1 and TRBJ2-7 for the parts outside the CDR3, the full variable domain is KAGVTQTPRYLIKTRGQQVTLSCSPISGHRSVSWYQQTPGQGLQFLFEYFSETQRNKGNFPGRFSGRQFSNSRSEMNVSTLELGDSALYLCASSTDRTQYEQYFGPGTRLTVT.

The V gene is TRBV7-8, the J gene TRBJ2-7; D is possibly TRBD1 (6 bases). Per germline, CDR1 SGHVS and CDR2 FQNEAQ. Trimming shortened V by 5 bases and J by 2 bases, and 10 bases separated the two germline ends. The CDR3 is 13 amino acids. The CDR3 nucleotides read TGTGCCAGCAGCCTCCGGACAGCCTACGAGCAGTACTTC. Translated: CASSLRTAYEQYF.

The CDR3 sequence: CASKNPAGSTDTQYF. The CDR3 DNA follows: TGTGCCAGCAAAAACCCAGCGGGAAGCACAGATACGCAGTATTTT. The chain combines TRBV6-1 with TRBJ2-3; 7 bases are a match to TRBD2. The V segment lost 7 bases and the J segment 0 bases; nucleotides outside the gene matches: 7. Germline CDR1 and CDR2: MNHNS and SASEGT. The CDR3 covers 15 residues.

V gene TRBV28 combines with J gene TRBJ1-4; D gene uncertain. V was trimmed by 0 bases and J by 8 bases, leaving 4 bases between them. CDR3 length: 12 residues. The germline V gene has CDR1 MDHEN and CDR2 SYDVKM. CDR3 nucleotide sequence: TGTGCCAGCAGTTTATGGCTCGAAAAACTGTTTTTT. Protein product: CASSLWLEKLFF.